This T cell receptor (beta chain) stems from a study of cytomegalovirus exposure and HLA in healthy donors. General study results and limits: Earlier findings revealed that most TCR beta V segments proved productive either about 87% or about 30% of the time. Later analysis showed TCR association rates varying by HLA locus, highest for DRB1 and lowest for HLA-C.

Both 60 Vbeta primers and 13 Jbeta primers went into the PCR. TCRdb's copy holds only in-frame clones and misses some; the assay was immunoSEQ multiplex PCR. The data hold about 76,000 clones, with about 78% observed a single time. The CDR3 has 16 residues. Germline CDR1 is KGHSH and CDR2 is LQKENI. Trimming took 2 bases from V and 0 from J, leaving 11 bases between them. On this clone itself: Its antigen is currently unknown.

Material: PBMCs. The rearrangement joins TRBV18 to TRBJ1-3; D uncertain. The TCR sequence derives from a woman in her thirties or forties in good health and CMV-seropositive. CDR3 protein: CASSPFDASSGNTIYF. The CDR3 DNA sequence: TGTGCCAGCTCACCATTCGACGCTAGCTCTGGAAACACCATATATTTT.